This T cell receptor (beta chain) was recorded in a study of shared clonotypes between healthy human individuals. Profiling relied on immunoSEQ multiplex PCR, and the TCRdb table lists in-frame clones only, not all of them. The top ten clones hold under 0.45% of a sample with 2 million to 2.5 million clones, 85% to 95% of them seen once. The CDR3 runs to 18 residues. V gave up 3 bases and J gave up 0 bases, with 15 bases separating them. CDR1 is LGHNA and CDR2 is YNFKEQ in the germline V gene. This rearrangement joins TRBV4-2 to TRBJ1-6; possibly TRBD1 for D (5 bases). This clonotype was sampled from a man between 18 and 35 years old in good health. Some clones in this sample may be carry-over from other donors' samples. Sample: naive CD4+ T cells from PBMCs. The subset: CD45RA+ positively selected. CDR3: CASSQGEGFDSYNSPLHF. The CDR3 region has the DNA TGTGCCAGCAGCCAGGGAGAGGGGTTTGACTCCTATAATTCACCCCTCCACTTT.